Listed here is a single T cell receptor beta chain. TCRdb passed the 5' RACE reads through MiXCR, listing each CDR3 protein once. The table lists about 520,000 distinct CDR3 sequences, about 20% of them singletons. This sample is part of a study of identical twins. The germline V and J ends were trimmed by 3 bases and 7 bases, with 7 bases remaining between them. CDR1 and CDR2 from the germline V gene are SNHLY and FYNNEI. The CDR3 contains 12 residues. These records were also assigned to another study, of T cells expressing NK-cell markers.

The J gene is TRBJ1-5, the V gene TRBV2, with D unclear. This TCR was sampled from a woman aged 18-29 years in good health. Sequencing was done on a sample of CD4+ T cells sorted from blood. CDR3 protein: CASSEVGQPQHF. The CDR3 region has the DNA TGTGCCAGCAGTGAGGTTGGACAGCCCCAGCATTTT. Variable domain in full (rest from reference TRBV2 and TRBJ1-5): EPEVTQTPSHQVTQMGQEVILRCVPISNHLYFYWYRQILGQKVEFLVSFYNNEISEKSEIFDDQFSVERPDGSNFTLKIRSTKLEDSAMYFCASSEVGQPQHFGDGTRLSIL.